This T cell receptor (beta chain) comes out of a study of OX40 agonist ivuxolimab in advanced cancers. Study at large: Cohort: roughly 79% men, mean age approximately 60, aged about 20 to 90.

CDR3 size: 10 residues. CDR1 is LNHDA, CDR2 SQIVND, per germline (reference sequence). Deletions cut 4 bases from V and 12 bases from J, with 7 bases between. As concerns this clone: Its target is unknown.

Here immunoSEQ multiplex PCR was the method, and the copy in TCRdb shows in-frame clones only, minus some. The sample consists of about 100,000 clones, less than 95% of them appearing once. Study observations and caveats: Antigen specificity was not determined for the expanded peripheral T cells. Among the lowest levels of clonal expansion were found in partial responders at 0.1-3.0 mg/kg.

Blood got drawn at baseline, again on cycle 4 day 1, and then on cycle 7 day 1. This chain connects TRBV19 to TRBJ2-1; maybe TRBD2 (6 bases). The sequence was collected from an adult with an advanced solid tumor such as melanoma, head and neck, liver or kidney cancer. This sample comprised CD4+ or CD8+ T cells sorted from blood, obtained in a trial of the OX40 agonist ivuxolimab. CDR3 sequence (DNA): TGTGCCAGTAGTAGCGGGATGCAGTTCTTC. As protein: CASSSGMQFF.